This T cell receptor beta chain was captured by sequencing in a study of blood T cell repertoires in COVID-19. Turning to the study itself: Italy, Spain and the United States were the sources of the convalescent and acute COVID-19 samples.

CDR3 size: 15 residues. CDR1 and CDR2 from the germline V gene are SNHLY and FYNNEI. J was trimmed by 7 bases and V by 9 bases; bases with no gene match: 14. This clone has only a few counts. Clones were sequenced by immunoSEQ multiplex PCR, and TCRdb holds only the in-frame ones, with some missing. The table shows just under 350,000 clones, with around 86% occurring only once. The sequenced sample was peripheral blood. The rearrangement links TRBV2 to TRBJ2-7; 11 nucleotides align to TRBD1. This TCR came from a woman aged 45 to 65 with COVID-19, enrolled during active disease. CDR3 sequence reads: CARTKGQGAPQEQYF. CDR3 coding DNA: TGTGCCAGGACCAAAGGACAGGGGGCCCCCCAGGAGCAGTACTTC. The full variable domain, in which reference TRBV2 and TRBJ2-7 provide the parts outside the CDR3, is EPEVTQTPSHQVTQMGQEVILRCVPISNHLYFYWYRQILGQKVEFLVSFYNNEISEKSEIFDDQFSVERPDGSNFTLKIRSTKLEDSAMYFCARTKGQGAPQEQYFGPGTRLTVT.